This T cell receptor beta chain was identified during a study of metastatic and nonmetastatic thyroid tumors. Study details: Across blood and tumor or nodule tissue, repertoires from malignant and benign thyroid patients were compared with one another. General observations from the study: A significant increase in TCR beta diversity was reportedly seen in malignant thyroid tumors relative to benign nodules, in blood and tumor.

There were no patients who had received any treatment before thyroid surgery. Worth noting for this clone: Its antigen is unidentified.

This CDR3 spans 17 amino acids. Trimming at V came to 2 bases and at J to 0 bases, leaving 9 bases not matched to a gene. Germline lookup yields CDR1 LNHDA and CDR2 SQIVND (reference sequence). TCRdb recomputed clones from the PCR reads via MiXCR. The profile shows approximately 17,000 clones, about 26% of them singletons. The sequencing input was tumor tissue. The rearrangement joins TRBV19 to TRBJ1-1, with 7 bases lining up with TRBD1. The sequence was collected from a female donor with papillary thyroid cancer or a benign thyroid nodule (not recorded which). Some clones in this sample may be carry-over from other donors' samples. Here the CDR3 DNA reads TGTGCCAGTAGTATAACACCAAGGGGGACAGTGAACACTGAAGCTTTCTTT. Its translation is CASSITPRGTVNTEAFF.